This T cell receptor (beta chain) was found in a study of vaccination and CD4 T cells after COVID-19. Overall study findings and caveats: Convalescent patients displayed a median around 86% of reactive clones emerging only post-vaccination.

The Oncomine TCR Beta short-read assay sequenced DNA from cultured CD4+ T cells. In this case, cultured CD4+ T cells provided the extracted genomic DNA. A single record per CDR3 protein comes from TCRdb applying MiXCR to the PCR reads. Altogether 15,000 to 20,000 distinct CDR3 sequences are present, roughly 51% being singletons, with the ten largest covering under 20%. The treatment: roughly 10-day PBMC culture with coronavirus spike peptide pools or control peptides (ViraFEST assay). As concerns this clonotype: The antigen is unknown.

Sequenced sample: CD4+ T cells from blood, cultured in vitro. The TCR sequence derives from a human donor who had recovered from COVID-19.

The CDR3 sequence: CASTSDRLNTEAFF. CDR3 nucleotide sequence: TGTGCCAGCACCTCGGACAGGTTGAACACTGAAGCTTTCTTT. The rearrangement uses TRBV6-1 and TRBJ1-1; 7 positions match TRBD1. The CDR3 extends over 14 amino acids. Trimming at V came to 7 bases and at J to 0 bases, leaving 5 bases not matched to a gene. CDR1 is MNHNS and CDR2 is SASEGT in the germline V gene.